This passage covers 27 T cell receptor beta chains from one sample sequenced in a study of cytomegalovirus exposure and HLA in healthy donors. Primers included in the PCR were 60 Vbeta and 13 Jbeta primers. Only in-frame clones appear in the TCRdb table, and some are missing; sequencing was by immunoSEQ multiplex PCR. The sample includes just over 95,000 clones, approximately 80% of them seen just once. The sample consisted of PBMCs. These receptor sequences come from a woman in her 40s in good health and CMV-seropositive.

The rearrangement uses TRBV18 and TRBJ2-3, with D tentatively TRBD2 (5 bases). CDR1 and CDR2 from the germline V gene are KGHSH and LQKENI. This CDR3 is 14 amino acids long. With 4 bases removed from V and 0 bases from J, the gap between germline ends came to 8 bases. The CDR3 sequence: CASSRGQSTDTQYF. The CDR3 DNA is TGTGCCAGCTCACGAGGGCAGAGCACAGATACGCAGTATTTT.

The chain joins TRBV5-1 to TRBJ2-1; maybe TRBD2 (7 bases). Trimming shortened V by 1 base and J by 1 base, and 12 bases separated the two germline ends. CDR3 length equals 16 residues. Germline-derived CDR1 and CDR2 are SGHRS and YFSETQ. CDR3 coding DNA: TGCGCCAGCAGCTTGTTAGGGGGACTATCCTACAATGAGCAGTTCTTC. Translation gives CASSLLGGLSYNEQFF.

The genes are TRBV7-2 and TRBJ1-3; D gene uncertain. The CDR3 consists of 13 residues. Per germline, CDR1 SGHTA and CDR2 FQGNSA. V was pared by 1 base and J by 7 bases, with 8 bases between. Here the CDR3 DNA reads TGTGCCAGCAGCTTAGGGCAGTTCAACACCATATATTTT. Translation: CASSLGQFNTIYF.

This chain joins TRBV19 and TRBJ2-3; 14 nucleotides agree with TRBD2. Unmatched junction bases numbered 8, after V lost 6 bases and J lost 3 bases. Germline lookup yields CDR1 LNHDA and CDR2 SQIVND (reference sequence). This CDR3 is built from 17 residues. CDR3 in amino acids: CASSLFGTSGSTDTQYF. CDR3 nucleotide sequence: TGTGCCAGTAGCTTATTTGGGACTAGCGGGAGTACAGATACGCAGTATTTT.

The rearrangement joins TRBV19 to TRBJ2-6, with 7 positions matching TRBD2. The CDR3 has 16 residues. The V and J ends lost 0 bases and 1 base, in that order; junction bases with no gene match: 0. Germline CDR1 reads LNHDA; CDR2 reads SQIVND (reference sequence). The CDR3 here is CASSIEGGSGANVLTF. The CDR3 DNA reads TGTGCCAGTAGTATAGAGGGGGGGTCTGGGGCCAACGTCCTGACTTTC.

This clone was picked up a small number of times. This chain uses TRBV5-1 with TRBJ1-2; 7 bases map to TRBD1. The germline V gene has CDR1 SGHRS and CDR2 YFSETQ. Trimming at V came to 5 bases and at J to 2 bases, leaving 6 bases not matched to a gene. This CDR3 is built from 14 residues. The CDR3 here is CASRSSDRNYGYTF. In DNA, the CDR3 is TGCGCCAGCAGGTCCTCGGACAGGAACTATGGCTACACCTTC.

For the CDR3, the DNA is TGTGCCAGCAGCTTAGTGCGGAGGGCGAACACTGAAGCTTTCTTT. This translates into CASSLVRRANTEAFF. The V call is TRBV7-9, the J call TRBJ1-1; D is unclear. The germline V gene encodes CDR1 SEHNR and CDR2 FQNEAQ (reference sequence). Trimming cost V 1 base and J 1 base, with 10 bases left between them. This CDR3 spans 15 amino acids.

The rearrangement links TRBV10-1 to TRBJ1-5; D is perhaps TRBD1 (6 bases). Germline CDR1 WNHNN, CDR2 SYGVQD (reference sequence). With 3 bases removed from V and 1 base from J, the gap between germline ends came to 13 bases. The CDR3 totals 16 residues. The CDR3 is CASSDYTGFSNQPQHF. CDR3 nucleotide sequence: TGCGCCAGCAGTGACTACACAGGGTTCAGCAATCAGCCCCAGCATTTT.

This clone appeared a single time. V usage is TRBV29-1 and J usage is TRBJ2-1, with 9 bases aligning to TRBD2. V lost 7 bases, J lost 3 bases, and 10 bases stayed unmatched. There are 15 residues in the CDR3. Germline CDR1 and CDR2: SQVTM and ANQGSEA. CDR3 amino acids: CSGRISGRFYNEQFF. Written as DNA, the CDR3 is TGCAGCGGCCGAATAAGCGGGAGGTTCTACAATGAGCAGTTCTTC.

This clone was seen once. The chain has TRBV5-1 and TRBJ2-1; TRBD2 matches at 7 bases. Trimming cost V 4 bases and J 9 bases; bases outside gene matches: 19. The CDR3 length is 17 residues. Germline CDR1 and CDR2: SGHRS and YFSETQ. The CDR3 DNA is TGCGCCAGCAGCGCGGAAACCAGCGGGAAATATCCCGCTGAGCAGTTCTTC. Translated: CASSAETSGKYPAEQFF.

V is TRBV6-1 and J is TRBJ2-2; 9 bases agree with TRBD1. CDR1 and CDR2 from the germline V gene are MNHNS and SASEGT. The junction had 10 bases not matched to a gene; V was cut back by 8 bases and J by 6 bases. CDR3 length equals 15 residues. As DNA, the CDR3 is TGTGCCAGCCGCACAGGGGGCGCTTTAGCCGGGGAGCTGTTTTTT. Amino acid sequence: CASRTGGALAGELFF.

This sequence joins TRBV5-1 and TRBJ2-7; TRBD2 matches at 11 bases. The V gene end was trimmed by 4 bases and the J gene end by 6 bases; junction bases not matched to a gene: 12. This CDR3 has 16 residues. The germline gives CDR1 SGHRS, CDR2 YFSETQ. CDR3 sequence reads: CASSGDLTSGKSEQYF. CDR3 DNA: TGCGCCAGCAGCGGCGATCTGACTAGCGGGAAAAGCGAGCAGTACTTC.

CDR3: CASSQTGTPTYEQYF. The CDR3 nucleotides are TGTGCCAGCAGCCAGACCGGGACACCGACCTACGAGCAGTACTTC. This chain uses TRBV28 with TRBJ2-7, with a possible D match to TRBD1 (6 bases). The CDR3 sequence is 15 residues long. The V end was cut by 6 bases, the J end by 2 bases, with 17 bases between. Germline assignment: CDR1 MDHEN and CDR2 SYDVKM.

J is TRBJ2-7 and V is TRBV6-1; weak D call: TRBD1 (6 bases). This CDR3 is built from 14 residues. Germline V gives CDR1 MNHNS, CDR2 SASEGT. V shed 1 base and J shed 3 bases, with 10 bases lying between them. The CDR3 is CASSEVGRGYEQYF. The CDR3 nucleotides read TGTGCCAGCAGTGAAGTCGGCAGGGGCTACGAGCAGTACTTC.

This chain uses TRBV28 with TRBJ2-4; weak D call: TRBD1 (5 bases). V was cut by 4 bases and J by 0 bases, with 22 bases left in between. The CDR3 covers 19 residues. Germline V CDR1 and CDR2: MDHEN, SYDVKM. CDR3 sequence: CASSSYPDTVKLAKNIQYF. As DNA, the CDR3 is TGTGCCAGCAGTTCGTACCCGGACACAGTTAAACTAGCCAAAAACATTCAGTACTTC.

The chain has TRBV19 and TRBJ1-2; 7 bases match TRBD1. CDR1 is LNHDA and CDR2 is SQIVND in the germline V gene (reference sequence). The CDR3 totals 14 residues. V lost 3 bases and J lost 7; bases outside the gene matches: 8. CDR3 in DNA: TGTGCCAGTAGTATCAGCCGACAGGGAGCTGGCTACACCTTC. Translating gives CASSISRQGAGYTF.

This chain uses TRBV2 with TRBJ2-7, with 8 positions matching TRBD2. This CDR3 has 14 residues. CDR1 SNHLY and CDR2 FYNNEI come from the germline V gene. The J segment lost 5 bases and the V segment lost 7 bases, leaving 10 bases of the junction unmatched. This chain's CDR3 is CASMWERESHEQYF. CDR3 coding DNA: TGTGCCAGCATGTGGGAGCGGGAGAGTCACGAGCAGTACTTC.

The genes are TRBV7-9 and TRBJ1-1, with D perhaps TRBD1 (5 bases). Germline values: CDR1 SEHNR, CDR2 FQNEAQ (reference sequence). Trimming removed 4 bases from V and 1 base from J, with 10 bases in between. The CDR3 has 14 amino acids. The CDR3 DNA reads TGTGCCAGCAGCTCCCTCGGGGGGAACACTGAAGCTTTCTTT. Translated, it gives CASSSLGGNTEAFF.

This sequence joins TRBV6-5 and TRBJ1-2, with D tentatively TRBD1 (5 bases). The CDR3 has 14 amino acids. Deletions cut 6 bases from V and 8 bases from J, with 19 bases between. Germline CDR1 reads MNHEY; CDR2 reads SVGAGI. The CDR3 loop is CASSQMVGATGYTF. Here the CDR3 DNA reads TGTGCCAGCAGCCAAATGGTAGGGGCGACGGGCTACACCTTC.

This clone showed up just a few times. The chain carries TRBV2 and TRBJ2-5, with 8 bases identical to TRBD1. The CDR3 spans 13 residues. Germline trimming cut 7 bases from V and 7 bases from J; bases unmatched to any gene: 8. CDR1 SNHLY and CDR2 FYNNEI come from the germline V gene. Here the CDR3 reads CASTEDRDGTQYF. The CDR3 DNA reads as TGTGCCAGCACGGAGGACAGGGATGGGACCCAGTACTTC.

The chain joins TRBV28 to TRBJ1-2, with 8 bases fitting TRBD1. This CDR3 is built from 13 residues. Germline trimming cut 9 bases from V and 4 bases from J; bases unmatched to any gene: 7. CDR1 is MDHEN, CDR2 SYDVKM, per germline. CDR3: CASRPGQAYGYTF. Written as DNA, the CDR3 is TGTGCCAGTCGCCCGGGACAGGCCTATGGCTACACCTTC.

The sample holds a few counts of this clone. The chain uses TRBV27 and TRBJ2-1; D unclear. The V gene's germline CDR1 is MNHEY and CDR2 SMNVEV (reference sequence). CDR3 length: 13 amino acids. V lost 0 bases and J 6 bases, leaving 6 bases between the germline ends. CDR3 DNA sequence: TGTGCCAGCAGTTTATCGGGCATCAATGAGCAGTTCTTC. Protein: CASSLSGINEQFF.

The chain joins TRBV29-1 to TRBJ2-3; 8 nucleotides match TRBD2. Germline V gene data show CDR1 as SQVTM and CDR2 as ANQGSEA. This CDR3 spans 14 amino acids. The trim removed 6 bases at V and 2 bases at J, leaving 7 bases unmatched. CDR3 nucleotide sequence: TGCAGCGTGAACGGACTAGCAGACACAGATACGCAGTATTTT. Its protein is CSVNGLADTDTQYF.

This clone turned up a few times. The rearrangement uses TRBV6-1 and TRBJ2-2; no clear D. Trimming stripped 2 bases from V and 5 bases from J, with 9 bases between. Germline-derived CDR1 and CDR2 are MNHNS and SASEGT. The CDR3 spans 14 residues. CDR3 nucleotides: TGTGCCAGCAGTGAAAACCTCCGGACCGGGGAGCTGTTTTTT. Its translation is CASSENLRTGELFF.

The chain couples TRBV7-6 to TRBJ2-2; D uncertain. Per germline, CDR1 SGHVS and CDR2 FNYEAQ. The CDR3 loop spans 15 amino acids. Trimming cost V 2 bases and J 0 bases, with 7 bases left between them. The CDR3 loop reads CASSLRETNTGELFF. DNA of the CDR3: TGTGCCAGCAGCTTACGCGAAACGAACACCGGGGAGCTGTTTTTT.

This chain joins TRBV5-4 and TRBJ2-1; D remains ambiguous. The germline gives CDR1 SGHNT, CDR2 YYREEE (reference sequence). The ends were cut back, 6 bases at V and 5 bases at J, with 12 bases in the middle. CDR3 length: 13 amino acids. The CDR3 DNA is TGTGCCAGCACTAACAGAAGGAACAATGAGCAGTTCTTC. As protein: CASTNRRNNEQFF.

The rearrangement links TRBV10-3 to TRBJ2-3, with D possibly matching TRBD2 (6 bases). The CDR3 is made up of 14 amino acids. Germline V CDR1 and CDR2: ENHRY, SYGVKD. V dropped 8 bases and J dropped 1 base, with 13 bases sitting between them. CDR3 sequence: CAIGLGGGTDTQYF. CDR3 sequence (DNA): TGTGCCATCGGGCTAGGAGGGGGCACAGATACGCAGTATTTT.